This T cell receptor (beta chain) was sequenced for a study of CD8 T cells in ankylosing spondylitis. Study observations and caveats: Blood of patients with ankylosing spondylitis appeared to be characterized by a TCR beta motif of eight highly homologous variants.

TCRdb re-derived calls from the 5' RACE reads in MiXCR, one entry per CDR3 protein. The sample shows 300,000 to 400,000 distinct CDR3 sequences, more than 20% of them seen only once. Trimming pared 1 base from V and 8 bases from J, leaving 13 bases between. Per germline, CDR1 SGHTA and CDR2 FQGNSA. The CDR3 is made up of 14 amino acids. This clonotype was counted only a few times. Its specificity is unknown. Sequencing was performed on blood, either unsorted or a sorted T cell fraction (not recorded which). The rearrangement uses TRBV7-2 and TRBJ2-3; D unclear. The sequence derives from a male donor with ankylosing spondylitis. The CDR3 DNA reads as TGTGCCAGCAGCTTAGATCCTGCCGGTCCTACGCAGTATTTT. It translates to CASSLDPAGPTQYF.